The TCR beta chain described here comes from a study of radiation and T cells in renal cell carcinoma. Broader study findings: Irradiated tumors had higher TCR clonality than control tumors. Compared with controls, irradiated tumors had more, larger dominant CDR3 motifs.

Clones were read by immunoSEQ multiplex PCR, and TCRdb kept only the in-frame ones, dropping some. The sample includes about 16,000 clones, 58% seen only once; the top ten take about 9%. The treatment here: treatment-naive control, cytoreductive nephrectomy. Control tumors came from treatment-naive patients without prior radiation. Sequenced control tumors were from about 11 males and a handful of females, median age roughly 60. CDR1 is SGHAT and CDR2 is FQNNGV in the germline V gene. The CDR3 contains 12 residues. V shed 4 bases, J shed 6 bases, and the junction held 3 bases outside the gene matches. A remark on this clone: Its specificity is unknown.

The sequences come from tumor tissue, collected from a patient whose treatment was nephrectomy without radiotherapy. This chain connects TRBV11-2 to TRBJ2-7; the match to TRBD1 covers 7 bases. This sequence was found in a man aged 35-49 years with renal cell carcinoma. This CDR3 reads CASSSQGFEQYF. The CDR3, as DNA: TGTGCCAGCAGCTCACAGGGGTTCGAGCAGTACTTC.